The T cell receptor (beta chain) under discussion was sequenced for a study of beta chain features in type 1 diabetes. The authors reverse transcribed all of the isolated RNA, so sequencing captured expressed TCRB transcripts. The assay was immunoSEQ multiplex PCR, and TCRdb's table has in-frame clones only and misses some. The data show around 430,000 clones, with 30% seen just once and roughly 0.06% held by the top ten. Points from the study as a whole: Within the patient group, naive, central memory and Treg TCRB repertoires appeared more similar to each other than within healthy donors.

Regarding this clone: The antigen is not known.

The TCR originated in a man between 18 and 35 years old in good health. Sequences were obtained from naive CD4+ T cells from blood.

CDR3 bases: TGTGCCAGTAGTCACATGAGGGTAATGAATGAGCAGTTCTTC. Amino acid sequence: CASSHMRVMNEQFF. The chain employs TRBV19 and TRBJ2-1; weak D call: TRBD2 (5 bases). With 5 bases removed from V and 7 bases from J, the gap between germline ends came to 15 bases. The CDR3 length is 14 residues. In germline, CDR1 is LNHDA, CDR2 SQIVND (reference sequence).